Included here is one T cell receptor (beta chain) sequence, with context. Its specificity is unknown. This sample was taken from a study of T cell responses to AZD1222 COVID-19 vaccine. Overall study results and limits: The reported proportion of spike-specific TCRs targeting unmutated variant regions was nearly half. White British people made up most donors, females outnumbered males, and clonal diversity was possibly underestimated. Repertoires were obtained only post-peak T cell response.

Germline V CDR1 and CDR2: MNHEY, SMNVEV (reference sequence). With 5 bases removed from V and 8 bases from J, the gap between germline ends came to 12 bases. The CDR3 extends over 13 amino acids. Libraries were prepared by immunoSEQ multiplex PCR; TCRdb keeps only in-frame clonotypes and omits some of them. The profile shows tens of thousands of clones, approximately 91% of them singletons. The chain recombines TRBV27 with TRBJ1-4; D perhaps matches TRBD1 (5 bases). Sequencing was performed on peripheral blood, taken on day 0 of AZD1222 vaccination. The sequence came from an adult in good health. DNA of the CDR3: TGTGCCAGCAGTCCCCGACAGCCCGAAAAACTGTTTTTT. Its translation is CASSPRQPEKLFF.